Below, one T cell receptor (beta chain) is given with its context. Authors' methods: For nucleated cells, counts were estimated from reference gene primer amplification. Sequencing used immunoSEQ multiplex PCR; TCRdb keeps in-frame clones, though not all of them. The V and J calls and the clone size are those of that table, but D and trimming were determined from the DNA. In the table there are about 64,000 clones, 88% of which are singletons. The data are from a study of blood T cell repertoires in COVID-19. Across the whole study: PBMCs, B-cell-depleted T cells, or T cells provided the cDNA or gDNA that made up the material.

Participants were aged about 18 to 100 years from approximately 25 US areas. Cohort 3 recovered donors had two negative PCRs, clearance, or symptom resolution. In germline, CDR1 is SQVTM, CDR2 ANQGSEA. The CDR3 has 14 amino acids. After removal of 0 bases from V and 6 bases from J, the junction contained 7 bases not matched to a gene. This TCR was recovered from a woman in her thirties or forties who had recovered from COVID-19. The sample was PBMCs or T cells enriched from blood (not recorded which). V is TRBV29-1 and J is TRBJ2-7, with 8 bases aligning to TRBD1. The CDR3: CSVEEAGGLGEQYF. In DNA form, the CDR3 reads TGCAGCGTTGAAGAGGCAGGGGGCCTTGGCGAGCAGTACTTC.